This paragraph reports one T cell receptor (beta chain). Its antigen remains unidentified. Germline CDR1 MDHEN, CDR2 SYDVKM. Trimming took 6 bases from V and 0 from J, leaving 21 bases between them. The CDR3 sequence is 19 residues long. This sample was taken from a study of T cell repertoires in cytomegalovirus infection. TCRdb called the reads again in MiXCR, with one record for every CDR3 protein. The data show hundreds of thousands of distinct CDR3 sequences, 30% to 35% seen once. The clonotype was recovered from a human donor in good health (CMV status not recorded). Some clones in this sample may be carry-over from other donors' samples. The material sequenced was cultured PBMCs, taken from culture after CMV antigen stimulation. The chain joins TRBV28 to TRBJ2-6; tentatively, D is TRBD1 (5 bases). CDR3 loop: CASRARVGHFLSGANVLTF. Written as DNA, the CDR3 is TGTGCCAGCAGGGCAAGGGTCGGACACTTCCTCTCTGGGGCCAACGTCCTGACTTTC.